This TCR beta chain was retrieved from a study of identical twins. cDNA carried unique molecular identifiers, and a universal primer site was added by template switching. TCRdb independently ran MiXCR on the 5' RACE reads; one entry per CDR3 protein. This sample yields under 1 million distinct CDR3 sequences, of which 9% to 15% are seen a single time; roughly 1.6% belongs to the top ten. Study results and caveats: Invariant populations such as MAIT and iNKT cells could partly muddle zero-insertion analyses. Where beta out-of-frame sequences were concerned, excess twin sharing was weaker. Reduced insertions were recorded for abundant cord blood beta clonotypes, with no such pattern in memory repertoires.

With 8 bases removed from V and 5 bases from J, the gap between germline ends came to 18 bases. CDR1 is SQVTM and CDR2 is ANQGSEA in the germline V gene. The CDR3 spans 13 residues. A word on this clonotype: Its antigen is not known.

The same sample was also used in a study of yellow fever vaccine responses in identical twins.

This TCR came from a woman younger than 35 in good health. The sample comprised PBMCs. The chain couples TRBV29-1 to TRBJ1-1; D is perhaps TRBD1 (5 bases). The CDR3 is CSFQWGGWTEAFF. The CDR3 coding sequence is TGCAGCTTCCAATGGGGGGGATGGACTGAAGCTTTCTTT.